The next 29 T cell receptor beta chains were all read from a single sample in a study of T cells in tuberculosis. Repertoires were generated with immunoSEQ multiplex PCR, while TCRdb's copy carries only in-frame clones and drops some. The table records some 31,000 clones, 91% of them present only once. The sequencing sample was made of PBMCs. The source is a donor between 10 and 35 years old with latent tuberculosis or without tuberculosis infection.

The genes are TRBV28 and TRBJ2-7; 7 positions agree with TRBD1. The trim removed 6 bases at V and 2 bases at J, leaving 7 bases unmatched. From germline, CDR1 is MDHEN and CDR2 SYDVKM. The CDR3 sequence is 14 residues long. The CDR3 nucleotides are TGTGCCAGCAGCCGACCGGGACAGCCCTACGAGCAGTACTTC. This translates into CASSRPGQPYEQYF.

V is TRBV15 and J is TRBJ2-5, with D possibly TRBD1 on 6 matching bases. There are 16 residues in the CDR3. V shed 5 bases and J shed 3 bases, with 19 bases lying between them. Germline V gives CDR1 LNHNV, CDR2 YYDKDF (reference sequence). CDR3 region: CATSSHRVGVEETQYF. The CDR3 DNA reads TGTGCCACCAGCTCCCACAGGGTTGGGGTGGAAGAGACCCAGTACTTC.

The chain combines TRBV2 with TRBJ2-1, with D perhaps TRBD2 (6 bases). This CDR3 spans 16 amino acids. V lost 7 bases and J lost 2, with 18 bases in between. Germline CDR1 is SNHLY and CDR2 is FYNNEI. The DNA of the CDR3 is TGTGCCAGCACCTTGTCTGAGGAGGGCCCCTACAATGAGCAGTTCTTC. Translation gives CASTLSEEGPYNEQFF.

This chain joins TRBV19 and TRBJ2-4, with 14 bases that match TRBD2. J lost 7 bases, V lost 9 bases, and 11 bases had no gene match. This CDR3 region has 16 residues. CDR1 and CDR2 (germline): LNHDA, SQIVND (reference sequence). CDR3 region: CASRPGTSGGRNIQYF. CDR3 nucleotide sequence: TGTGCCAGCCGGCCCGGGACTAGCGGGGGACGGAACATTCAGTACTTC.

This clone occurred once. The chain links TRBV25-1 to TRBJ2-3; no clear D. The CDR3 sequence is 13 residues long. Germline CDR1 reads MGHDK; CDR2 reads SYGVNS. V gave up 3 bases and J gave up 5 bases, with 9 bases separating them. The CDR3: CASSDPGVDTQYF. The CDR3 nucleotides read TGTGCCAGCAGTGACCCCGGTGTAGATACGCAGTATTTT.

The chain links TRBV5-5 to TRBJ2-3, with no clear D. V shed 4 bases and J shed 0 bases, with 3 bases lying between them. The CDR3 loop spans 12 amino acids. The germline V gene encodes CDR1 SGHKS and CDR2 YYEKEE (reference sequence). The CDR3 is CASSPSTDTQYF. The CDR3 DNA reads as TGTGCCAGCAGCCCTAGCACAGATACGCAGTATTTT.

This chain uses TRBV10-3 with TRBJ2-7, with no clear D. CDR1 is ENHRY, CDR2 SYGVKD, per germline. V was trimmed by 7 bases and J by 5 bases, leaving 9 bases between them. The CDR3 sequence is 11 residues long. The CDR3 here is CAIKIVDEQYF. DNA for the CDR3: TGTGCCATCAAGATAGTAGACGAGCAGTACTTC.

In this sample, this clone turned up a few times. The CDR3 DNA sequence: TGCGCCAGCAGCCAGAAGACAGGGCTGAATCAGCCCCAGCATTTT. Protein product: CASSQKTGLNQPQHF. The chain carries TRBV4-1 and TRBJ1-5; 7 bases map to TRBD1. The V and J ends lost 3 bases and 4 bases, in that order; junction bases with no gene match: 6. CDR1 is MGHRA and CDR2 is YSYEKL in the germline V gene. The CDR3 covers 15 residues.

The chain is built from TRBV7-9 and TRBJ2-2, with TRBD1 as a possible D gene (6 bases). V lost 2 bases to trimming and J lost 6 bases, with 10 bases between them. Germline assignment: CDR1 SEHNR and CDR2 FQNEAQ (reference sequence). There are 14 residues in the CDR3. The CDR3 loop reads CASSLLQGAGELFF. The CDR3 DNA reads TGTGCCAGCAGCTTATTACAGGGCGCCGGGGAGCTGTTTTTT. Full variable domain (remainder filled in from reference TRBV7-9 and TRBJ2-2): DTGVSQNPRHKITKRGQNVTFRCDPISEHNRLYWYRQTLGQGPEFLTYFQNEAQLEKSRLLSDRFSAERPKGSFSTLEIQRTEQGDSAMYLCASSLLQGAGELFFGEGSRLTVL.

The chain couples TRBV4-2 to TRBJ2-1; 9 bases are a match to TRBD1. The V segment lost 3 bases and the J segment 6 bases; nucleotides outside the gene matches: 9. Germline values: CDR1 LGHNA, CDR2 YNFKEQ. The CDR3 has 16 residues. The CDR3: CASSHLGTGQGNEQFF. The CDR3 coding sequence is TGTGCCAGCAGCCACCTTGGGACAGGGCAGGGCAATGAGCAGTTCTTC.

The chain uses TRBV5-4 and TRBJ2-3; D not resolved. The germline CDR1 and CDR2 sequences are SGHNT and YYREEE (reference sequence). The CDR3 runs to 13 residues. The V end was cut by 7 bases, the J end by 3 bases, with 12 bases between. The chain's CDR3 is CASPKIGTDTQYF. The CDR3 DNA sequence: TGTGCCAGCCCTAAAATCGGGACAGATACGCAGTATTTT.

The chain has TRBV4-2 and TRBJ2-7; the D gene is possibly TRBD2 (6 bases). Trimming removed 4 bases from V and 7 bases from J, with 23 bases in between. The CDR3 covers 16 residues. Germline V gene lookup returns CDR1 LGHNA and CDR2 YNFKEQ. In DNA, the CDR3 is TGTGCCAGCAGCCTAGAGCCGGGACTGGTCCATCGGGAGCAGTACTTC. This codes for CASSLEPGLVHREQYF.

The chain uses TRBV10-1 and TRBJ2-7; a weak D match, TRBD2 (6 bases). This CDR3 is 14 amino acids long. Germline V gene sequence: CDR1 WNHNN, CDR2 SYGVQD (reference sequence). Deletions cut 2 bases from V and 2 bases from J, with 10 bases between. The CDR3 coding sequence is TGCGCCAGCAGTGAGGGACTACCCCCCTACGAGCAGTACTTC. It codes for CASSEGLPPYEQYF.

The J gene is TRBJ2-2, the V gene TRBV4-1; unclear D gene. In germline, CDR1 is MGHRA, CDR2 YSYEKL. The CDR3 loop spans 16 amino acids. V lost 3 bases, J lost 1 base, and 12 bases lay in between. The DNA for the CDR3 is TGCGCCAGCAGCCATCTATTTAAGCAGAACACCGGGGAGCTGTTTTTT. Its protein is CASSHLFKQNTGELFF.

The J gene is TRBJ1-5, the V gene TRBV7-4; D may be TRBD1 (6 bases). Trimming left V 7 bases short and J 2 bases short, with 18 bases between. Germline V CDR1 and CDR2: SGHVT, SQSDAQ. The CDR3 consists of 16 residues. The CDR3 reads CASTDPQGIGNQPQHF. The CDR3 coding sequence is TGTGCCAGCACCGATCCTCAGGGGATTGGCAATCAGCCCCAGCATTTT.

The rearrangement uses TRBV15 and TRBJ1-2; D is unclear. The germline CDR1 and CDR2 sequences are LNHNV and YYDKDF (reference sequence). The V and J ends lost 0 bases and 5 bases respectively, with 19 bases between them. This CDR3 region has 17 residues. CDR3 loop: CATSREKMSGSLYGYTF. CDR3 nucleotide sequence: TGTGCCACCAGCAGAGAAAAGATGTCCGGGTCTCTTTATGGCTACACCTTC. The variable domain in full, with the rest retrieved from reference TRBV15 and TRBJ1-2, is DAMVIQNPRYQVTQFGKPVTLSCSQTLNHNVMYWYQQKSSQAPKLLFHYYDKDFNNEADTPDNFQSRRPNTSFCFLDIRSPGLGDTAMYLCATSREKMSGSLYGYTFGSGTRLTVV.

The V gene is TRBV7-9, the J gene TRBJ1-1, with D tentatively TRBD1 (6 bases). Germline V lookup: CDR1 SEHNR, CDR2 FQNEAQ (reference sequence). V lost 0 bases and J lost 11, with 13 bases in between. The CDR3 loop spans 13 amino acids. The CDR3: CASSLAGGMLAFF. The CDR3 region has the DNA TGTGCCAGCAGCTTAGCAGGGGGTATGTTGGCTTTCTTT.

CDR3 loop: CASSLGGSSYNSPLHF. CDR3 nucleotides: TGTGCCAGCAGCCTCGGGGGAAGCTCCTATAATTCACCCCTCCACTTT. The chain joins TRBV7-9 to TRBJ1-6; a weak D match, TRBD1 (5 bases). Trimming took 5 bases from V and 0 from J, leaving 11 bases between them. The length of the CDR3 is 16 residues. Germline-derived CDR1 and CDR2 are SEHNR and FQNEAQ (reference sequence).

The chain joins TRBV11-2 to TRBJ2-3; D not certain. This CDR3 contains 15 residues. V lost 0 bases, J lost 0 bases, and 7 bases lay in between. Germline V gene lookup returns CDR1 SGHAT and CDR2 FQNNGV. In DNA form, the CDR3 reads TGTGCCAGCAGCTTAGAACGGCGGAGCACAGATACGCAGTATTTT. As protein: CASSLERRSTDTQYF.

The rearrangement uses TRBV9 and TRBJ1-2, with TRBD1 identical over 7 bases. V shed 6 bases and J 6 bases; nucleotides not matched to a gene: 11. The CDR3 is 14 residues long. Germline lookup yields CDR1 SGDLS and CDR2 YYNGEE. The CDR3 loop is CASTYTGTVDGYTF. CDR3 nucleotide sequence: TGTGCCAGCACCTATACCGGGACAGTCGATGGCTACACCTTC.

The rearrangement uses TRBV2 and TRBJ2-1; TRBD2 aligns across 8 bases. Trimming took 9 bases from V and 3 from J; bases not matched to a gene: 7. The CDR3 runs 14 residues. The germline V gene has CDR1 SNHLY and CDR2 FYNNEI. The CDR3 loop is CASQAGVGYNEQFF. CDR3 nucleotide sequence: TGTGCCAGTCAAGCGGGAGTCGGCTACAATGAGCAGTTCTTC.

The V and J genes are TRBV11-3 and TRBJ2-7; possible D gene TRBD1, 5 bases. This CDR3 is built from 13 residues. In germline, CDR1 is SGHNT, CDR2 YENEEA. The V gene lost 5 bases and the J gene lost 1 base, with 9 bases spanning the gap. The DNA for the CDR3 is TGTGCCAGCAGCGGCAGGGATTCCTACGAGCAGTACTTC. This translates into CASSGRDSYEQYF.

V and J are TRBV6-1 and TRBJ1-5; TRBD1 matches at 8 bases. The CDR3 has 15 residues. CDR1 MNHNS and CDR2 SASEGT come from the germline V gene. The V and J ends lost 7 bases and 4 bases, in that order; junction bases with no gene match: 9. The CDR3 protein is CASIIFTGGNQPQHF. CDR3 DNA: TGTGCCAGCATCATTTTCACAGGGGGAAATCAGCCCCAGCATTTT.

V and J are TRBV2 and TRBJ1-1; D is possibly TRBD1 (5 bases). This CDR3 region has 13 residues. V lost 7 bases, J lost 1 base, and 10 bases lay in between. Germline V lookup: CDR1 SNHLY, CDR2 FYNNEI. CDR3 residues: CASIVDRNTEAFF. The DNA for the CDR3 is TGTGCCAGCATTGTTGACAGGAACACTGAAGCTTTCTTT.

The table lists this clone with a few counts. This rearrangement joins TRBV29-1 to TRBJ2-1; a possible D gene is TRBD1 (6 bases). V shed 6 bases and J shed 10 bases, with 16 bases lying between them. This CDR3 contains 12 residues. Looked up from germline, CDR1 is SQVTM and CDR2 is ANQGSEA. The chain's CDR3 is CSVDSNRPEQFF. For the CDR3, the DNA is TGCAGCGTGGACAGTAACAGGCCCGAGCAGTTCTTC.

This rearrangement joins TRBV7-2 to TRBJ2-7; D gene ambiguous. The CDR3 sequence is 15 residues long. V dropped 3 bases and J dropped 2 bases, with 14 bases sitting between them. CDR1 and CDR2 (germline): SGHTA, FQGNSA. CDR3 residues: CASSLGTTETYEQYF. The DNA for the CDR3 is TGTGCCAGCAGCTTGGGCACCACGGAAACCTACGAGCAGTACTTC.

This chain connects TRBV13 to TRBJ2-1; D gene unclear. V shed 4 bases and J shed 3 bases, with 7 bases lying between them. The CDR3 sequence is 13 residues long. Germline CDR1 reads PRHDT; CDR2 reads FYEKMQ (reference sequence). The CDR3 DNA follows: TGTGCCAGCAGCTCCCCGGGCTACAATGAGCAGTTCTTC. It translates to CASSSPGYNEQFF.

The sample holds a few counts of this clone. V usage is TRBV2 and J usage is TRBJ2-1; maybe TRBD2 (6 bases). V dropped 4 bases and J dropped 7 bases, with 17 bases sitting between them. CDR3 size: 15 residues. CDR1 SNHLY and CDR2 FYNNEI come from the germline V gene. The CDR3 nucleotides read TGTGCCAGCAGTGTGAGGAGCGGGTATGGTAATGAGCAGTTCTTC. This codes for CASSVRSGYGNEQFF.

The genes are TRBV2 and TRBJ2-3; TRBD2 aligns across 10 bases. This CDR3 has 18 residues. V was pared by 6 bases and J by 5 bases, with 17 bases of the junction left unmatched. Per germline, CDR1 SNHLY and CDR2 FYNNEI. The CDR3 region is CASRPTSLAGPQGDTQYF. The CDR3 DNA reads TGTGCCAGCAGGCCTACCTCACTAGCGGGGCCACAGGGAGATACGCAGTATTTT.